The subject of this entry is one T cell receptor beta chain. The target antigen is unknown. CDR1 MDHEN and CDR2 SYDVKM come from the germline V gene. This CDR3 spans 12 amino acids. Trimming shortened V by 2 bases and J by 5 bases, and 5 bases separated the two germline ends. This sample was included in a study of somatic mutations in cytotoxic T cells in rheumatoid arthritis. Overall study results and limits: Relative to age-matched healthy controls, rheumatoid arthritis patients did not differ significantly in CD8+ T-cell clonality. Of around 60 patients, about eight had a largest CD8+ clone that exceeded 20% of CD8+ cells.

Profiling relied on immunoSEQ multiplex PCR, and the TCRdb table lists in-frame clones only, not all of them. Of roughly 20,000 clones in the sample, 65% to 70% were seen once. Sequenced: CD8+ T cells sorted from blood. The sequence was obtained from an adult with rheumatoid arthritis. V and J are TRBV28 and TRBJ2-3; D is uncertain. The CDR3 reads CASSLNGDTQYF. The CDR3 DNA reads as TGTGCCAGCAGTTTAAATGGAGATACGCAGTATTTT.